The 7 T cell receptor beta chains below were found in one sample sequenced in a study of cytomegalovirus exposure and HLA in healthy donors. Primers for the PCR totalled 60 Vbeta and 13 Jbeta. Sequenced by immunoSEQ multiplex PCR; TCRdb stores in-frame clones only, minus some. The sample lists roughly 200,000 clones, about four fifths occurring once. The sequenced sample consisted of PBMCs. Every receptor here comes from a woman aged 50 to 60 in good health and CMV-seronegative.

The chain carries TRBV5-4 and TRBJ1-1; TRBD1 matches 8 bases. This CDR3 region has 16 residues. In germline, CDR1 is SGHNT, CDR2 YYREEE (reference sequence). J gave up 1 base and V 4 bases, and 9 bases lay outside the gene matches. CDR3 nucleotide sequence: TGTGCCAGCAGCCCGATGCAGGGGACAGGGAACACTGAAGCTTTCTTT. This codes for CASSPMQGTGNTEAFF.

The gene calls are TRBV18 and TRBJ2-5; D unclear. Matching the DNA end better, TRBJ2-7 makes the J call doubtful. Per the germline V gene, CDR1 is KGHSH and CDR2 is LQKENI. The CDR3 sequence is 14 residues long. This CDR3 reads CASSPAVNSYEQYF. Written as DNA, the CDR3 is TGTGCCAGCTCACCGGCGGTAAACTCCTACGAGCAGTACTTC.

In DNA, the CDR3 is TGTGCCAGCAGTGCAGGGTTAGAGGATACGCAGTATTTT. This encodes CASSAGLEDTQYF. The J gene is TRBJ2-3, the V gene TRBV2, with TRBD1 as a possible D gene (5 bases). Per the germline V gene, CDR1 is SNHLY and CDR2 is FYNNEI. Trimming pared 4 bases from V and 6 bases from J, leaving 11 bases between. CDR3 size: 13 residues.

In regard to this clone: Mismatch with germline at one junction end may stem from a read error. The CDR3 sequence: CASRQGAGNTIYF. The CDR3 DNA is TGCGCCAGCAGACAGGGGGCTGGGAACACCATATATTTT. This chain links TRBV5-1 with TRBJ1-3; 9 positions match TRBD1. The CDR3 length is 13 residues. The germline gives CDR1 SGHRS, CDR2 YFSETQ.

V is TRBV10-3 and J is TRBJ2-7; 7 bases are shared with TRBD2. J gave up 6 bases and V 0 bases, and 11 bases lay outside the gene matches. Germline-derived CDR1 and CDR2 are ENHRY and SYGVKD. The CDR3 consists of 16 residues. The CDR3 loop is CAISESRLAVPGEQYF. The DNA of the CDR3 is TGTGCCATCAGTGAGTCCCGACTAGCAGTCCCGGGCGAGCAGTACTTC.

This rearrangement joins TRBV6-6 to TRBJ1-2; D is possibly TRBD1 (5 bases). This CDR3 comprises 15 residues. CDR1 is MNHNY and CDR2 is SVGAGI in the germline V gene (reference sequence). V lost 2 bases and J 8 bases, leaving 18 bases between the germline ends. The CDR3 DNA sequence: TGTGCCAGCAGTTACGTCCAGGGCAGAGGCCCAGGCTACACCTTC. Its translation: CASSYVQGRGPGYTF.

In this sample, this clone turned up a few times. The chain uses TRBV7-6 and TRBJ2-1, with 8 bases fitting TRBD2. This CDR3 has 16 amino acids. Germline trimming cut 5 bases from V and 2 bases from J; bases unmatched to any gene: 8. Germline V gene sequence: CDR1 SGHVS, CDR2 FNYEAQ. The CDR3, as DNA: TGTGCCAGCAGCCTAATGGCGGGGGGCACCTACAATGAGCAGTTCTTC. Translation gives CASSLMAGGTYNEQFF.